This TCR beta chain was recorded in a study of CD8 T cells in ankylosing spondylitis. This clonotype was seen a few times. Antigen unknown. Study-wide results and caveats: Disease-linked clones had a CD8+ phenotype and relatively low frequency in peripheral blood.

J gave up 1 base and V 7 bases, and 8 bases lay outside the gene matches. The length of the CDR3 is 16 residues. The V gene's germline CDR1 is MDHEN and CDR2 SYDVKM. TCRdb itself ran the 5' RACE reads through MiXCR, one entry per CDR3 protein. The data show about 90,000 distinct CDR3 sequences, around 25% seen once. This sequence originates from a male donor with ankylosing spondylitis or in good health (not recorded which). This chain links TRBV28 with TRBJ2-3; the match to TRBD2 covers 10 bases. The specimen was blood, either unsorted or a sorted T cell fraction (not recorded which). The CDR3 here is CASTLSGGWGTDTQYF. The CDR3 DNA is TGTGCCAGCACCCTTAGCGGGGGGTGGGGCACAGATACGCAGTATTTT.